The clone carrying this T cell receptor beta chain came up many times. Antigen specificity is unknown. These data come from a study of molecular identifiers for immune sequencing clone quantification. The CDR3 loop spans 13 amino acids. Trimming took 6 bases from V and 6 from J, leaving 12 bases between them. Findings and limits, study-wide: Clones above 20 RNA copies contained over 98% of effector molecules but under 1% of naive ones.

The bulk TCR libraries were made with methods described before and with listed TCR primers. TCRdb used MiXCR to reprocess the PCR reads, holding one entry per CDR3 protein. Among approximately 90,000 distinct CDR3 sequences listed, roughly 23% were seen once. The V and J genes are TRBV12-3 or TRBV12-4 and TRBJ1-5; D remains ambiguous. Sequenced sample: naive CD8+ T cells from blood, with Jurkat cell RNA spiked in. Indicated subset: FACS-sorted CD8+CD4-CCR7+CD45RA+ naive T cells. The receptor's source is a human donor in good health. Some libraries in this study had Jurkat cell RNA spiked in. CDR3 protein: CASSHQTGQPQHF. In DNA form, the CDR3 reads TGTGCCAGCAGCCACCAGACCGGTCAGCCCCAGCATTTT.